This T cell receptor (beta chain) comes out of a study of blood T cell repertoires in COVID-19. This CDR3 is 13 amino acids long. The V gene end was trimmed by 5 bases and the J gene end by 6 bases; junction bases not matched to a gene: 4. Germline loops: CDR1 SGHNT, CDR2 YYREEE (reference sequence). Those who participated ranged in age from roughly 18 to 90 years and resided in roughly 26 US areas. Participant-reported clinical history was the basis for cohort assignment. In Cohort 3, a recovered donor had either two negative PCRs, clearance, or symptom resolution. The table came from immunoSEQ multiplex PCR; TCRdb's copy has only in-frame clones and leaves some out. The sample yields roughly 500,000 clones, 75% to 90% seen once. This clone was counted between two and nine times.

Source material: PBMCs or T cells enriched from blood (not recorded which). The rearrangement uses TRBV5-4 and TRBJ2-2, with 7 bases fitting TRBD1. The sequence derives from an older woman who had recovered from COVID-19. CDR3 in DNA: TGTGCCAGCAGGCCTGGGACAGCCGGGGAGCTGTTTTTT. This translates into CASRPGTAGELFF.